This T cell receptor beta chain was recorded in a study of blood T cells in healthy people across ages. Study-wide background: The template switching approach captured approximately one barcoded beta molecule for every two T cells.

Combining a sample-barcoded 5' primer with a J-beta primer mix, a second PCR ran for about 7 to 12 cycles. Each CDR3 protein is one row after TCRdb ran MiXCR on the 5' RACE reads. The sample carries 1.5 million to 1.9 million distinct CDR3 sequences, about 45% recorded once. This clonotype showed up just a few times. The sequence was obtained from a woman aged 18-35 years in good health. Sequenced sample: blood.

DNA for the CDR3: TGCAGCGTTGTCGGGACGGAGCAGTTCTTC. As protein: CSVVGTEQFF. The chain links TRBV29-1 to TRBJ2-1; D might be TRBD1 or TRBD2, each matching 5 bases. The CDR3 sequence is 10 residues long. Germline CDR1 reads SQVTM; CDR2 reads ANQGSEA. Trimming took 4 bases from V and 10 from J, leaving 8 bases between them.